Listed below are T cell receptor beta chains from one sample, sequenced in a study of neurological immune-mediated disorders. TCRdb processed the 5' RACE reads anew with MiXCR; each CDR3 protein has one entry. The table lists more than 30,000 distinct CDR3 sequences, 13% of them singletons. The sample was CD4+ T cells from blood. These receptors came from a female donor with HTLV-1-associated myelopathy (HAM/TSP). The CDR3 runs from the conserved cysteine through the conserved F or W. Fields, in order: V gene, D gene, clone size, J gene, CDR3 DNA, CDR3 protein. The D gene is left open where the match is weak. Clone size appears in some rows only: once, few, many, or a class for an expanded clone.

>TRBV30|TRBD2|NA|TRBJ2-7
TGTGCCTGGTCCTTAGCGGGAGGGAGCTCCTACGAGCAGTACTTC
CAWSLAGGSSYEQYF
>TRBV3-1|NA|many|TRBJ2-7
TGTGCCAGCAGCCAAGTAAGCTCCGAGCAGTACTTC
CASSQVSSEQYF
>TRBV7-9|NA|many|TRBJ2-1
TGTGCCAGCAGCCCGACGTTTGAGCAGTTCTTC
CASSPTFEQFF
>TRBV7-6|TRBD2|NA|TRBJ2-7
TGTGCCAGCAGTCAAGCTAGCGGGGGGACGTGGGAGCAGTACTTC
CASSQASGGTWEQYF
>TRBV7-2|NA|many|TRBJ2-7
TGTGCCAGCAGCTCCCAGTGGGAGCAGTACTTC
CASSSQWEQYF
>TRBV7-8|TRBD2|many|TRBJ2-2
TGTGCCAGCAAGAGGGTTTTCACTAGCGGGAGCTCGAACACCGGGGAGCTGTTTTTT
CASKRVFTSGSSNTGELFF
>TRBV3-1|TRBD1|many|TRBJ2-1
TGTGCCAGCAGGGCCGGGACAGGGAGCTCCTATGAGCAGTTCTTC
CASRAGTGSSYEQFF
>TRBV29-1|NA|many|TRBJ1-2
TGCAGCGCCATTCCCGGGACAAGAACCTATGGCTACACCTTC
CSAIPGTRTYGYTF
>TRBV27|TRBD2|many|TRBJ2-3
TGTGCCAGCAGTTTCTTCGGACTAGCGGGAGCAGATACGCAGTATTTT
CASSFFGLAGADTQYF
>TRBV20-1|NA|NA|TRBJ2-2
TGCAGTGCTAGACCGACCGGGGAGCTGTTTTTT
CSARPTGELFF
>TRBV6-6|TRBD2|many|TRBJ2-5
TGTGCCAGCAGTTACCCACACCTAGGACTAGCGGGGATGTACCAAGAGACCCAGTACTTC
CASSYPHLGLAGMYQETQYF
>TRBV4-1|TRBD1|many|TRBJ2-5
TGCGCCAGCAGCCATCTTGGGGAGACAGGGGTGGAGACCCAGTACTTC
CASSHLGETGVETQYF
>TRBV18|NA|few|TRBJ2-7
TGTGCCAGCACAGCAAGTAGCTCCTACGAGCAGTACTTC
CASTASSSYEQYF
>TRBV6-6|NA|many|TRBJ2-3
TGTGCCAGCAGAAACGGGGGAGTCGGTACGCAGTATTTT
CASRNGGVGTQYF
>TRBV20-1|TRBD1|many|TRBJ2-3
TGCAGTGCGGTGGGACAGGGGTTTACAGATACGCAGTATTTT
CSAVGQGFTDTQYF
>TRBV20-1|TRBD1|many|TRBJ1-1
TGCAGTGCTAGGGCAGAGGCAGGGGGCGACACTGAAGCTTTCTTT
CSARAEAGGDTEAFF
>TRBV20-1|NA|once|TRBJ2-3
TGCAGTGCTAGAGTCGCCGGGAGTGGGGGGGATACGCAGTATTTT
CSARVAGSGGDTQYF
>TRBV29-1|NA|many|TRBJ2-3
TGCAGCGTTGAAGAGGGAGAGGCCTTTGATACGCAGTATTTT
CSVEEGEAFDTQYF
>TRBV12-3/TRBV12-4|NA|many|TRBJ2-7
TGTGCCAGCAGTTTTGGGAAAGACGAGCAGTACTTC
CASSFGKDEQYF
>TRBV20-1|NA|many|TRBJ2-1
TGCAGTGCTAGAGTCCCAAGGCCGGGGTTGGATGAGCAGTTCTTC
CSARVPRPGLDEQFF
>TRBV5-5|NA|many|TRBJ1-2
TGTGCCAGCAGCCGGGGACAAACTAACTATGGCTACACCTTC
CASSRGQTNYGYTF
>TRBV2|TRBD2|medium-sized|TRBJ2-3
TGTGCCAGCAGGCATCCGGGACTAGCGGACAACACAGATACGCAGTATTTT
CASRHPGLADNTDTQYF
>TRBV6-1|NA|many|TRBJ2-1
TGTGCCAGCACCCTTGGACTTTACAATGAGCAGTTCTTC
CASTLGLYNEQFF
>TRBV4-2|TRBD2|many|TRBJ2-7
TGTGCCAGCAGCCAAGATGTAACTAGCGGCTACGAGCAGTACTTC
CASSQDVTSGYEQYF
>TRBV9|NA|many|TRBJ2-5
TGTGCCAGCAGCGCCTCAGGGTTCCTCCAAGAGACCCAGTACTTC
CASSASGFLQETQYF
>TRBV28|NA|many|TRBJ2-3
TGTGCCAGCAGTGGGGCCGCTCTCAGTTCCGATACGCAGTATTTT
CASSGAALSSDTQYF